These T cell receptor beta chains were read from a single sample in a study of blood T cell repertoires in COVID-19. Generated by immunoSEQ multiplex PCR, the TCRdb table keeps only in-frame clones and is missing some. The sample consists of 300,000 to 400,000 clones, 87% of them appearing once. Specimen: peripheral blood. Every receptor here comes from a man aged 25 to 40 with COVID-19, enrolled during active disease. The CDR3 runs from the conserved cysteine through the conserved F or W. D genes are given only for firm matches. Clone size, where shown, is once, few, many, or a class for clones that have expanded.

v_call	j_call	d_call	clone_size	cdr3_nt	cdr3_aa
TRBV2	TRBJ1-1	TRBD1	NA	TGTGCCAGCAGTGCGACAGGGGAAGCTAACACTGAAGCTTTCTTT	CASSATGEANTEAFF
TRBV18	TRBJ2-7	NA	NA	TGTGCCAGCTCTCCCGGGACAAGCCTCTACGAGCAGTACTTC	CASSPGTSLYEQYF
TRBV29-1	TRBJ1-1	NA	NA	TGCAGCGTTGAAGATCCCGGACTCGGGACTGAAGCTTTCTTT	CSVEDPGLGTEAFF
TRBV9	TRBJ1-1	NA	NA	TGTGCCAGCAGCGTACTGTGGGCTCAAACTGAAGCTTTCTTT	CASSVLWAQTEAFF
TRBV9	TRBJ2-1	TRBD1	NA	TGTGCCAGCAGCGTAAACGCCCGGACAGGCAGCTCCTACAATGAGCAGTTCTTC	CASSVNARTGSSYNEQFF
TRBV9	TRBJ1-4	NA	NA	TGTGCCAGCAGCGTAGGGCAGGTCGCTCTTGGCGCTAATGAAAAACTGTTTTTT	CASSVGQVALGANEKLFF
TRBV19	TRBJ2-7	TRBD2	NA	TGTGCCAGTAGTGGACCGGGACTAGCGTCGCGGGAGCAGTACTTC	CASSGPGLASREQYF
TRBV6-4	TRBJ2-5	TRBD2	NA	TGTGCCAGCAGTGACTCTAGCGGGGGGGCCGAGACCCAGTACTTC	CASSDSSGGAETQYF
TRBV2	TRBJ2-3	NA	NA	TGTGCCGATAGGAGCAGGGTGAGCACAGATACGCAGTATTTT	CADRSRVSTDTQYF
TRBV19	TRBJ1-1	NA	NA	TGTGCCAGTAGTACCCCGACGGGTTTGAACACTGAAGCTTTCTTT	CASSTPTGLNTEAFF
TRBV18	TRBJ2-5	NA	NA	TGTGCCAGCTCACCCCCGGGTCTGCAAGAGACCCAGTACTTC	CASSPPGLQETQYF
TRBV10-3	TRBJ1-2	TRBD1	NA	TGTGCCATCAGTGGGAGCAGGGGGCACTATGGCTACACCTTC	CAISGSRGHYGYTF
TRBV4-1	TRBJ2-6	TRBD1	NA	TGCGCCAGCAGCCGATACGGGACAGACTACTCTGGGGCCAACGTCCTGACTTTC	CASSRYGTDYSGANVLTF
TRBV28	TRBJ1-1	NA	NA	TGTGCCAGCAGTTCCTACAGGGCCACTGAAGCTTTCTTT	CASSSYRATEAFF
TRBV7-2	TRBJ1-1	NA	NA	TGTGCCAGCAGCGGGCGACGGGGGAGGGGGAACACTGAAGCTTTCTTT	CASSGRRGRGNTEAFF
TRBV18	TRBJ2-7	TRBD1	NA	TGTGCCAGCTCACTAGGGACAGGGACTACCTACGAGCAGTACTTC	CASSLGTGTTYEQYF
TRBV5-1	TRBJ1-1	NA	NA	TGCGCCAGCAGCTTGCATGGGGCAAACACTGAAGCTTTCTTT	CASSLHGANTEAFF
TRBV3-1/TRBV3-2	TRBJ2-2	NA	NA	TGTGCCAGCAGCCAAGATTACAGGGTGGCCGGGGAGCTGTTTTTT	CASSQDYRVAGELFF
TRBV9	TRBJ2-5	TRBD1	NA	TGTGCCAGCAGCGGACGGGACAGGCAAAACCAATACACAGGGGAGACCCAGTACTTC	CASSGRDRQNQYTGETQYF
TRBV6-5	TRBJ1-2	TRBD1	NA	TGTGCCAGCAGGGGGACAGGGCCTAACTATGGCTACACCTTC	CASRGTGPNYGYTF
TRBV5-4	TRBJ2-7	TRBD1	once	TGTGCCAGCAGCACGGACAGGGCCGAGCAGTACTTC	CASSTDRAEQYF
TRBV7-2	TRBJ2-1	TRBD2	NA	TGTGCCAGCAGCTTGGTGGCGGGGGGTATAGATGAGCAGTTCTTC	CASSLVAGGIDEQFF
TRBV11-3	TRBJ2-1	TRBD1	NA	TGTGCCAGCAGCTTCGGGACAGGGTACAATGAGCAGTTCTTC	CASSFGTGYNEQFF
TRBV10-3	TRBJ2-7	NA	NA	TGTGCCGTAAAGAGAGGAGGCTACGAGCAGTACTTC	CAVKRGGYEQYF
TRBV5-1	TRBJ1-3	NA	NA	TGCGCCAGCAGCTTAAGTCCCGGCCCTTTGACATCTGGAAACACCATATATTTT	CASSLSPGPLTSGNTIYF
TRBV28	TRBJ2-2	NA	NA	TGTGCCAGCAGTTGGGTTACGGGGAACACCGGGGAGCTGTTTTTT	CASSWVTGNTGELFF
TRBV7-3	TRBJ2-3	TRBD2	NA	TGTGCCAGCAGCGCGAAACTAGCGGGGGGCTCAGATACGCAGTATTTT	CASSAKLAGGSDTQYF
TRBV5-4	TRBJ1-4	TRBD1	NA	TGTGCCAGCAGCAAGACAGGGTATGGTGAAAAACTGTTTTTT	CASSKTGYGEKLFF